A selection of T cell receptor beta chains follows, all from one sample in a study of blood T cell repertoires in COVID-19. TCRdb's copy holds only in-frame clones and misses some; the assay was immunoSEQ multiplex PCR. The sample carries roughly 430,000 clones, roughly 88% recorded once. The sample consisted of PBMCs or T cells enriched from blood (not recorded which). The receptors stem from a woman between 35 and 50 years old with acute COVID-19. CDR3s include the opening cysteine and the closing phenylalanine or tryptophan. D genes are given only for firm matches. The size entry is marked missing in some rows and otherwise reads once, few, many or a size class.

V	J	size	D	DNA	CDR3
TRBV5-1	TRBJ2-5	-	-	TGCGCCAGCAGCCAGCCGGGACGGGAGCAAGAGACCCAGTACTTC	CASSQPGREQETQYF
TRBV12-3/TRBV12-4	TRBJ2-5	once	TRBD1	TGTGCCAGCAGCCCAGGGACAGAAGAGACCCAGTACTTC	CASSPGTEETQYF
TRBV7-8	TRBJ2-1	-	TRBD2	TGTGCCAGCAGCTCACTAAGCGGGGGGAGCTCCTACAATGAGCAGTTCTTC	CASSSLSGGSSYNEQFF
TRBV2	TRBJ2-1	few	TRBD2	TGTGCCAGCAGTGAGGCTAGCGGTACAATGAGGCAGTTCTTC	CASSEASGTMRQFF
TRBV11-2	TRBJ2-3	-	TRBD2	TGTGCCAGCAGACGGAAACTAGCGGGGGGAATATTCGGCACAGATACGCAGTATTTT	CASRRKLAGGIFGTDTQYF
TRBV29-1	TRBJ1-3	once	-	TGCAGCGTTGAACGATACAGGGTCGACTCTGGAAACACCATATATTTT	CSVERYRVDSGNTIYF
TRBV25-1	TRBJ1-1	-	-	TGTGCCAGCAGTGAATCCCCAGCGCGGGCTTTCTTT	CASSESPARAFF
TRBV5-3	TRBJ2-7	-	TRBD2	TGTGCCAGAAGCTTCAGGGAGGGCTCCTACGAGCAGTACTTC	CARSFREGSYEQYF
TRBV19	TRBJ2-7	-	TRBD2	TGTGCCAGTAGTACGGCGGGGGGGCTCTACGAGCAGTACTTC	CASSTAGGLYEQYF
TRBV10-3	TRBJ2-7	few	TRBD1	TGTGCCATCAGTGAGTTACAGGGGATCGAGCAGTACTTC	CAISELQGIEQYF
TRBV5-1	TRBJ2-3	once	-	TGCGCCAGCAGCTTGGGGGGCCAAGATACGCAGTATTTT	CASSLGGQDTQYF
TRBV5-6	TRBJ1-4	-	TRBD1	TGTGCCAGCAGCTCCCTAGGACAGGGGAAGGATGAAAAACTGTTTTTT	CASSSLGQGKDEKLFF
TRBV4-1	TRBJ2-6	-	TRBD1	TGCGCCAGCAGCCAACCCGACACGACAGGGTCCGGGGCCAACGTCCTGACTTTC	CASSQPDTTGSGANVLTF
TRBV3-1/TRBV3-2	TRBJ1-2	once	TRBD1	TGTGCCAGCAGCCAAGCCGCCGGCGGGACAGACACTAACTATGGCTACACCTTC	CASSQAAGGTDTNYGYTF
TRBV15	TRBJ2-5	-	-	TGTGCCACCAGCAGGGGCGGGCAAGATCAAGAGACCCAGTACTTC	CATSRGGQDQETQYF
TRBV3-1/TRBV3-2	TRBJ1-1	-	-	TGTGCCAGCAGCCAAGGGTTAGGCTCGAGGGCTGAAGCTTTCTTT	CASSQGLGSRAEAFF